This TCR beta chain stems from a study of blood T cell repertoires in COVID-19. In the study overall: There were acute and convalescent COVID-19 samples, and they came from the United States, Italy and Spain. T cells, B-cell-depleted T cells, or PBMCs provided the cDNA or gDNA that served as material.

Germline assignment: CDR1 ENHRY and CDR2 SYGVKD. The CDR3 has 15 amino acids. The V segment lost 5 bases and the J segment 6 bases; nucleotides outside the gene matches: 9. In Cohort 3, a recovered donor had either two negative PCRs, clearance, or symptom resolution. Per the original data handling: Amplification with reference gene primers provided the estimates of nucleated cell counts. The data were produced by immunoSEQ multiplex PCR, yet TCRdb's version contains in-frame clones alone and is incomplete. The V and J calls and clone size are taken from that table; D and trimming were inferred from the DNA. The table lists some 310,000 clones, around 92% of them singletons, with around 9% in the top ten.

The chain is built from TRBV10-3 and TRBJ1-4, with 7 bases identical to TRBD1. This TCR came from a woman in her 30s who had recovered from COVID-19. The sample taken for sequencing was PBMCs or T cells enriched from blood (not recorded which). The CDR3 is CAISSIRGNYEKLFF. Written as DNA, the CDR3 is TGTGCCATCAGTTCTATCAGGGGGAATTATGAAAAACTGTTTTTT.